The 18 T cell receptor beta chains reported below all come from one sample, sequenced in a study of T cell changes during pregnancy in multiple sclerosis. Using immunoSEQ multiplex PCR, the repertoire was profiled, and TCRdb retains in-frame clones only, with some absent. The table lists some 85,000 clones, around 96% of them singletons. Sequenced material: peripheral blood, taken in the second trimester of pregnancy. The receptors were gathered from a female donor with multiple sclerosis, enrolled in a pregnancy study.

This clone was observed once. The chain couples TRBV7-9 to TRBJ1-1, with D unresolved. V lost 1 base and J lost 7, with 13 bases in between. Germline CDR1 reads SEHNR; CDR2 reads FQNEAQ (reference sequence). CDR3 length: 14 amino acids. DNA for the CDR3: TGTGCCAGCAGCTTAGAGGACTGGGCGGGTGAAGCTTTCTTT. This translates into CASSLEDWAGEAFF.

CDR3 DNA: TGCGCCAGCAGCTCACCAGGATCTCCCGGGGAGCTGTTTTTT. The encoded protein is CASSSPGSPGELFF. The chain links TRBV5-1 to TRBJ2-2; no firm D call. The CDR3 runs 14 residues. CDR1 is SGHRS and CDR2 is YFSETQ in the germline V gene. Trimming took off 3 bases at V and 6 bases at J, with 12 bases between the two ends.

The chain joins TRBV5-1 to TRBJ1-1; D not resolved. The CDR3 spans 14 residues. Trimming pared 2 bases from V and 1 base from J, leaving 9 bases between. Per the germline V gene, CDR1 is SGHRS and CDR2 is YFSETQ. The CDR3 DNA sequence: TGCGCCAGCAGCTTACAGCAGACGAACACTGAAGCTTTCTTT. This sequence encodes CASSLQQTNTEAFF.

The rearrangement joins TRBV18 to TRBJ2-7; the match to TRBD1 covers 9 bases. CDR3 size: 15 residues. Germline assignment: CDR1 KGHSH and CDR2 LQKENI. V lost 5 bases to trimming and J lost 5 bases; unmatched junction nucleotides: 10. The CDR3 nucleotides read TGTGCCAGCTCAAATACCGGGACAGGGTCCCACGAGCAGTACTTC. Translating gives CASSNTGTGSHEQYF.

This chain uses TRBV10-1 with TRBJ2-4; weak D call: TRBD1 (6 bases). The V gene's germline CDR1 is WNHNN and CDR2 SYGVQD (reference sequence). V lost 5 bases and J lost 6, with 14 bases in between. This CDR3 region has 14 residues. The CDR3 region is CASSLGLGGNIQYF. The CDR3 region has the DNA TGCGCCAGCAGTTTGGGTCTAGGGGGAAACATTCAGTACTTC.

The chain links TRBV5-4 to TRBJ1-1; TRBD1 aligns across 7 bases. V trimming: 5 bases; J trimming: 8 bases; junction bases outside the gene matches: 6. The CDR3 has 12 amino acids. Germline loops: CDR1 SGHNT, CDR2 YYREEE (reference sequence). CDR3 DNA sequence: TGTGCCAGCAGAAAGGGACAGTCGGAAGCTTTCTTT. Protein product: CASRKGQSEAFF.

The V gene is TRBV7-9, the J gene TRBJ1-1, with D tentatively TRBD1 (6 bases). The CDR3 sequence is 17 residues long. V gave up 7 bases and J gave up 1 base, with 22 bases separating them. Germline V gene lookup returns CDR1 SEHNR and CDR2 FQNEAQ (reference sequence). The CDR3 nucleotides read TGTGCCAGCACCACGCTGGGGCAGGGGAAAACGAACACTGAAGCTTTCTTT. Protein product: CASTTLGQGKTNTEAFF.

The chain carries TRBV4-2 and TRBJ1-1, with 11 bases fitting TRBD1. Unmatched junction bases numbered 7, after V lost 3 bases and J lost 4 bases. This CDR3 is built from 16 residues. Germline V gene sequence: CDR1 LGHNA, CDR2 YNFKEQ. The CDR3 reads CASSHQTGTGGTEAFF. The CDR3, as DNA: TGTGCCAGCAGCCACCAGACCGGGACAGGGGGCACTGAAGCTTTCTTT.

The chain combines TRBV6-1 with TRBJ1-1; 11 nucleotides match TRBD1. Trimming removed 1 base from V and 4 bases from J; junction bases left unmatched: 2. This CDR3 has 15 amino acids. Germline V gene sequence: CDR1 MNHNS, CDR2 SASEGT. The CDR3 coding sequence is TGTGCCAGCAGTGAAGGGACAGGGGGCCCCACTGAAGCTTTCTTT. Protein: CASSEGTGGPTEAFF.

The chain has TRBV5-1 and TRBJ2-3; D call uncertain. The CDR3 totals 15 residues. Germline V CDR1 and CDR2: SGHRS, YFSETQ. Deletions cut 2 bases from V and 0 bases from J, with 10 bases between. For the CDR3, the DNA is TGCGCCAGCAGCTTTAGCAGTTCTAGCACAGATACGCAGTATTTT. This encodes CASSFSSSSTDTQYF.

This clone was counted a single time. The V and J genes are TRBV1 and TRBJ1-4; TRBD1 reflects the table's D call only, with no check against the DNA. TRBV1 is classified as a pseudogene. This CDR3 has 16 residues. DNA for the CDR3: TGCACCAGCAGCCAAGTTACACAGGGAGAAAATGAAAAACTGTTTTTT. Encoded protein: CTSSQVTQGENEKLFF.

V is TRBV2 and J is TRBJ2-7; 11 nucleotides line up with TRBD2. Germline assignment: CDR1 SNHLY and CDR2 FYNNEI. The CDR3 is 15 residues long. Unmatched junction bases numbered 3, after V lost 5 bases and J lost 0 bases. CDR3 sequence reads: CASSTGTSGSYEQYF. CDR3 bases: TGTGCCAGCAGTACCGGGACTAGCGGCTCCTACGAGCAGTACTTC.

V and J are TRBV2 and TRBJ2-5, with TRBD1 matching 9 bases. With 8 bases clipped from V and 2 bases from J, the junction kept 21 bases outside the gene matches. Germline V gene data show CDR1 as SNHLY and CDR2 as FYNNEI. There are 19 residues in the CDR3. CDR3 DNA sequence: TGTGCCAGCTATGGGGTTCCCGGGACAGGGAAAAATGAGCAAGAGACCCAGTACTTC. Protein sequence: CASYGVPGTGKNEQETQYF.

This chain connects TRBV27 to TRBJ2-1; D possibly corresponds to TRBD2 (6 bases). CDR1 and CDR2 from the germline V gene are MNHEY and SMNVEV (reference sequence). The CDR3 length is 14 residues. The V end was cut by 5 bases, the J end by 5 bases, with 13 bases between. The CDR3 coding sequence is TGTGCCAGCAGTCCCGGGACTGGGGACAATGAGCAGTTCTTC. It codes for CASSPGTGDNEQFF.

The chain has TRBV7-9 and TRBJ2-5; TRBD2 is a possible D gene (5 bases). The germline CDR1 and CDR2 sequences are SEHNR and FQNEAQ (reference sequence). Trimming took off 5 bases at V and 4 bases at J, with 17 bases between the two ends. This CDR3 region has 15 residues. CDR3 region: CASSPRLDYGETQYF. The CDR3 DNA reads TGTGCCAGCAGCCCCCGTCTAGACTATGGAGAGACCCAGTACTTC.

This clone was counted a single time. This chain uses TRBV30 with TRBJ1-2, with a possible D match to TRBD1 (5 bases). This CDR3 spans 12 amino acids. Trimming took off 5 bases at V and 4 bases at J, with 11 bases between the two ends. Germline lookup yields CDR1 GTSNPN and CDR2 SVGIG (reference sequence). In DNA form, the CDR3 reads TGTGCCTGGCGGGGGGTAACCTATGGCTACACCTTC. This translates into CAWRGVTYGYTF.

V gene TRBV7-2 combines with J gene TRBJ2-1; possibly TRBD1 for D (5 bases). This CDR3 comprises 15 residues. Germline V gene data show CDR1 as SGHTA and CDR2 as FQGNSA. Trimming removed 0 bases from V and 8 bases from J, with 14 bases in between. Here the CDR3 reads CASSLARVVRDEQFF. CDR3 sequence (DNA): TGTGCCAGCAGCTTAGCCAGGGTGGTCAGGGATGAGCAGTTCTTC.

The chain recombines TRBV6-1 with TRBJ1-5; tentatively, D is TRBD1 (6 bases). Germline CDR1 MNHNS, CDR2 SASEGT. The V end lost 6 bases, the J end lost 3 bases, and 12 bases lay between the germline ends. The length of the CDR3 is 14 residues. CDR3 sequence reads: CASRDSSVNQPQHF. The CDR3 nucleotides are TGTGCCAGCAGGGACAGTTCCGTCAATCAGCCCCAGCATTTT.